The 23 T cell receptor beta chains reported below all come from one sample, sequenced in a study of neurological immune-mediated disorders. TCRdb fed the 5' RACE reads into MiXCR, producing one record per CDR3 protein. In the table there are about 62,000 distinct CDR3 sequences, 4.5% to 5.5% of which are singletons. Sequenced sample: PBMCs. These TCRs come from a woman aged 50 to 65 with multiple sclerosis.

In this sample, this clonotype turned up many times. The rearrangement links TRBV5-1 to TRBJ2-3, with D possibly being TRBD2 (6 bases). V was shortened by 7 bases and J by 3 bases, with 21 bases between the two germline ends. The germline gives CDR1 SGHRS, CDR2 YFSETQ. This CDR3 has 16 residues. The CDR3 DNA sequence: TGCGCCAGCTCTCCTACTCCCCGGGCGGGGACAGATACGCAGTATTTT. Translated: CASSPTPRAGTDTQYF.

The rearrangement joins TRBV6-2 or TRBV6-3 to TRBJ2-7; 8 nucleotides agree with TRBD1. Looked up from germline, CDR1 is MNHEY and CDR2 is SVGEGT. The CDR3 has 15 amino acids. The trim removed 2 bases at V and 5 bases at J, leaving 8 bases unmatched. This chain's CDR3 is CASSYARDRGDEQYF. The CDR3 nucleotides are TGTGCCAGCAGTTACGCTCGCGACAGGGGCGACGAGCAGTACTTC.

This clonotype was counted at least ten times. The chain has TRBV5-1 and TRBJ1-1; no clear D. This CDR3 contains 14 residues. V lost 5 bases and J lost 1, with 12 bases in between. The germline gives CDR1 SGHRS, CDR2 YFSETQ. The CDR3 loop reads CASRGPDRNTEAFF. The CDR3 bases are TGCGCCAGCAGGGGTCCCGACCGGAACACTGAAGCTTTCTTT.

This clonotype occurred many times. The V call is TRBV29-1, the J call TRBJ2-3, with D maybe TRBD2 (6 bases). The ends were cut back, 7 bases at V and 4 bases at J, with 12 bases in the middle. The CDR3 loop spans 12 amino acids. Germline CDR1 SQVTM, CDR2 ANQGSEA. CDR3 loop: CSGTGGADTQYF. The CDR3 bases are TGCAGCGGAACAGGCGGGGCAGATACGCAGTATTTT.

This clonotype was recorded at least ten times. The chain has TRBV4-1 and TRBJ1-2; perhaps TRBD1 as D (5 bases). The germline V gene encodes CDR1 MGHRA and CDR2 YSYEKL. Trimming took 4 bases from V and 5 from J, leaving 17 bases between them. CDR3 length: 15 residues. This CDR3 reads CASSPAGVPSYGYTF. In DNA, the CDR3 is TGCGCCAGCAGCCCCGCGGGGGTTCCCTCATATGGCTACACCTTC.

This clonotype has a count of ten or more. The rearrangement uses TRBV12-3 or TRBV12-4 and TRBJ2-3; 8 positions match TRBD1. V lost 6 bases, J lost 0 bases, and 5 bases stayed unmatched. This CDR3 comprises 15 residues. The CDR3, as DNA: TGTGCCAGCAGGCCGACAGGGGAGAGCACAGATACGCAGTATTTT. Amino acids: CASRPTGESTDTQYF.

This clonotype occurred many times. The V gene is TRBV5-1, the J gene TRBJ1-2; weak D call: TRBD1 (6 bases). Germline V lookup: CDR1 SGHRS, CDR2 YFSETQ. There are 13 residues in the CDR3. Trimming removed 5 bases from V and 8 bases from J, with 16 bases in between. The CDR3 DNA reads TGCGCCAGCAGTTTTGGACAGCAAGGCGGCTACACCTTC. This codes for CASSFGQQGGYTF.

This clonotype was picked up many times. The chain is built from TRBV28 and TRBJ1-2; D is unresolved. Germline V CDR1 and CDR2: MDHEN, SYDVKM. V lost 6 bases and J lost 14, with 22 bases in between. There are 13 residues in the CDR3. CDR3 in DNA: TGTGCCAGCAGCTCCCTTACCTTGGGAGACCGAACCTTC. Translating it yields CASSSLTLGDRTF.

This clonotype was detected ten times or more. This rearrangement joins TRBV7-9 to TRBJ1-5; TRBD1 is a possible D gene (5 bases). The CDR3 sequence is 15 residues long. The germline gives CDR1 SEHNR, CDR2 FQNEAQ (reference sequence). Trimming stripped 2 bases from V and 2 bases from J, with 10 bases between. The CDR3 spells CASSLRGVGNQPQHF. The CDR3 nucleotides are TGTGCCAGCAGCTTAAGGGGCGTAGGCAATCAGCCCCAGCATTTT.

V usage is TRBV7-9 and J usage is TRBJ1-4; D is undetermined. This CDR3 has 12 residues. Deletions cut 1 base from V and 6 bases from J, with 3 bases between. Germline CDR1 is SEHNR and CDR2 is FQNEAQ (reference sequence). As DNA, the CDR3 is TGTGCCAGCAGCTTAGTTGATGAAAAACTGTTTTTT. Its protein is CASSLVDEKLFF.

This clonotype occurred many times. The rearrangement links TRBV6-1 to TRBJ2-3; no definite D call. With 3 bases removed from V and 10 bases from J, the gap between germline ends came to 8 bases. Germline-derived CDR1 and CDR2 are MNHNS and SASEGT. There are 11 residues in the CDR3. The CDR3 sequence: CASSDQGPQYF. Written as DNA, the CDR3 is TGTGCCAGCAGTGATCAAGGTCCGCAGTATTTT.

This clonotype was counted at least ten times. The rearrangement uses TRBV11-1 and TRBJ1-1; D not resolved. The V end was cut by 2 bases, the J end by 0 bases, with 10 bases between. Per germline, CDR1 SGHAT and CDR2 FQDESV (reference sequence). This CDR3 contains 15 residues. CDR3 protein: CASSLSAGLNTEAFF. The CDR3 DNA sequence: TGTGCCAGCAGCTTATCGGCAGGCTTGAACACTGAAGCTTTCTTT.

This clonotype was counted at least ten times. The chain combines TRBV6-5 with TRBJ2-7; 7 nucleotides match TRBD1. The CDR3 has 14 amino acids. Unmatched junction bases numbered 7, after V lost 5 bases and J lost 3 bases. CDR1 MNHEY and CDR2 SVGAGI come from the germline V gene. The CDR3 nucleotides are TGTGCCAGCAGTCCCGGGACAGCCGTCTACGAGCAGTACTTC. It yields the protein CASSPGTAVYEQYF.

This clonotype was observed a few times. The chain combines TRBV4-2 with TRBJ2-3, with 11 bases fitting TRBD2. This CDR3 is 18 amino acids long. V lost 0 bases to trimming and J lost 1 base; unmatched junction nucleotides: 6. The germline V gene has CDR1 LGHNA and CDR2 YNFKEQ. CDR3 nucleotides: TGTGCCAGCAGCCAAGATTCTAGCGGGGGGTCGCGCACAGATACGCAGTATTTT. Translating gives CASSQDSSGGSRTDTQYF.

This clonotype was counted at least ten times. This rearrangement joins TRBV12-3 or TRBV12-4 to TRBJ1-1; D uncertain. Deletions cut 3 bases from V and 7 bases from J, with 21 bases between. The CDR3 has 16 residues. The CDR3 loop reads CASSFKLLSGAGEAFF. CDR3 nucleotide sequence: TGTGCCAGCAGTTTCAAGCTGTTGTCGGGAGCGGGTGAAGCTTTCTTT.

This clonotype was seen repeatedly, ten times or more. The chain employs TRBV7-8 and TRBJ2-1; D is undetermined. Germline CDR1 and CDR2: SGHVS and FQNEAQ. The CDR3 sequence is 12 residues long. The V gene lost 1 base and the J gene lost 9 bases, with 7 bases spanning the gap. The CDR3 loop is CASSLVWTEQFF. The CDR3, as DNA: TGTGCCAGCAGCTTAGTCTGGACTGAGCAGTTCTTC.

This clonotype was counted at least ten times. The junction departs from the called germline gene at one end, perhaps through a read error. The gene calls are TRBV4-2 and TRBJ1-5, with D unresolved. Per the germline V gene, CDR1 is LGHNA and CDR2 is YNFKEQ. The CDR3 runs 13 residues. DNA for the CDR3: TGTGCCAGCAGCCAAGACGGGGATCAGCCCCAGAATTTT. Amino acid sequence: CASSQDGDQPQNF.

This clonotype was observed at least ten times. This rearrangement joins TRBV9 to TRBJ2-2; TRBD2 aligns across 8 bases. CDR3 size: 15 residues. CDR1 and CDR2 from the germline V gene are SGDLS and YYNGEE. V lost 4 bases to trimming and J lost 5 bases; unmatched junction nucleotides: 7. The CDR3 DNA reads TGTGCCAGCAGCCTTCGGGGGGGTGTAACCGGGGAGCTGTTTTTT. Its protein product is CASSLRGGVTGELFF.

This clonotype has ten or more counts. The J gene is TRBJ2-1, the V gene TRBV6-6; either TRBD1 or TRBD2 may supply D (5 bases each). The CDR3 length is 13 residues. Germline loops: CDR1 MNHNY, CDR2 SVGAGI (reference sequence). Trimming shortened V by 2 bases and J by 8 bases, and 10 bases separated the two germline ends. CDR3 sequence reads: CASSYRGTDEQFF. DNA of the CDR3: TGTGCCAGCAGTTACCGGGGCACGGATGAGCAGTTCTTC.

By frequency in the sample, this clonotype is medium-sized (0.01 to 0.1%). The J gene is TRBJ2-2, the V gene TRBV12-3 or TRBV12-4, with 9 bases identical to TRBD1. The CDR3 extends over 16 amino acids. J gave up 6 bases and V 3 bases, and 8 bases lay outside the gene matches. CDR3 residues: CASSFWDRVHSGELFF. CDR3 sequence (DNA): TGTGCCAGCAGTTTCTGGGACAGGGTCCATTCCGGGGAGCTGTTTTTT.

Worth noting for this clonotype: At one end, the junction sequence differs from germline, possibly due to a read error. This chain connects TRBV12-5 to TRBJ2-6, with a weak D call TRBD1 (5 bases). The CDR3 sequence is 13 residues long. The germline V gene encodes CDR1 LGHNT and CDR2 FRNRAP. CDR3 nucleotide sequence: TGTGCTAGTGCGGATTCTGGGGCCAAAGTCCTGACTTTC. It is translated as CASADSGAKVLTF.

At least ten counts were recorded for this clonotype. The rearrangement links TRBV20-1 to TRBJ2-3; D is uncertain. The CDR3 is made up of 13 amino acids. Germline CDR1 and CDR2: DFQATT and SNEGSKA (reference sequence). V was pared by 4 bases and J by 3 bases, with 11 bases between. The CDR3 nucleotides read TGCAGTGCTACTCTGGACGGGACAGATACGCAGTATTTT. Translating gives CSATLDGTDTQYF.

This clonotype has a count of ten or more. The chain links TRBV20-1 to TRBJ1-4, with D perhaps TRBD1 (5 bases). Germline CDR1 and CDR2: DFQATT and SNEGSKA (reference sequence). Trimming took 3 bases from V and 4 from J, leaving 15 bases between them. This CDR3 contains 15 residues. CDR3 in DNA: TGCAGTGCTAGTCTTGTGGGACTCGTTAATGAAAAACTGTTTTTT. This encodes CSASLVGLVNEKLFF.